The present T cell receptor (beta chain) was sequenced within a study of blood T cell repertoires in COVID-19. Researchers sorted participants into cohorts using their self-reported clinical history. This clone was seen just once. In the authors' methods: Quantification of nucleated cells was approximated via reference gene primer amplification. Repertoires were generated with immunoSEQ multiplex PCR, while TCRdb's copy carries only in-frame clones and drops some. The V and J calls and clone size come from that table; D and trimming were worked out from the DNA. This sample yields some 330,000 clones, of which 80% to 85% are seen a single time; about 4.8% belongs to the top ten. The TCR sequence derives from a woman between 45 and 65 years old who had recovered from COVID-19. Input material: PBMCs or T cells enriched from blood (not recorded which).

CDR3 nucleotides: TGTGCCAGCAGCGTAGGCGCGGGGACGACATACAATGAGCAGTTCTTC. Amino acid sequence: CASSVGAGTTYNEQFF. V is TRBV9 and J is TRBJ2-1, with D tentatively TRBD2 (6 bases). The V end lost 0 bases, the J end lost 4 bases, and 14 bases lay between the germline ends. CDR1 is SGDLS, CDR2 YYNGEE, per germline. This CDR3 spans 16 amino acids.